The 28 T cell receptor beta chains reported below all come from one sample, sequenced in a study of cytomegalovirus exposure and HLA in healthy donors (dated by TCRdb to 2017 to 2019). The library was made by the immunoSEQ multiplex PCR assay. The multiplex PCR relied on a mix of 60 forward primers for TCR Vbeta segments and 13 reverse primers for TCR Jbeta segments. This is the immuneACCESS table as TCRdb keeps it, with only in-frame sequences that have V and J called. A part of the clones is gone; compared with another copy, unresolved V genes explain less than half, and the rest is unexplained. The sample's table lists a count of fewer than 150,000 clones. Approximately 3.9% of the sample belongs to the ten largest clones. Sequencing was done on a sample of PBMCs. The receptors here all came from a young man in good health and CMV-seronegative.

The chain is built from TRBV19 and TRBJ2-5; unclear D gene. V was clipped by 3 bases and J by 1 base, with 15 bases between them. The germline V gene has CDR1 LNHDA and CDR2 SQIVND (reference sequence). There are 16 residues in the CDR3. The CDR3 spells CASSIGQALTQETQYF. DNA for the CDR3: TGTGCCAGTAGTATTGGCCAGGCGCTTACCCAAGAGACCCAGTACTTC.

The CDR3 loop reads CASSFETSGSRGYEQYF. For the CDR3, the DNA is TGTGCCAGCAGCTTCGAGACTAGCGGGAGTCGGGGCTACGAGCAGTACTTC. This chain links TRBV7-9 with TRBJ2-7; 12 nucleotides match TRBD2. With V trimmed by 3 bases and J by 3 bases, 9 bases remained unmatched. The CDR3 is 17 residues long. Germline V gene lookup returns CDR1 SEHNR and CDR2 FQNEAQ (reference sequence).

The V and J genes are TRBV11-2 and TRBJ2-1; TRBD2 might be the D (5 bases). The CDR3 covers 15 residues. V was shortened by 5 bases and J by 6 bases, with 17 bases between the two germline ends. CDR1 SGHAT and CDR2 FQNNGV come from the germline V gene. CDR3 region: CASSPILRGINEQFF. DNA for the CDR3: TGTGCCAGCAGCCCCATCCTTAGAGGGATCAATGAGCAGTTCTTC.

The DNA of the CDR3 is TGCGCCAGCAGCATAAACAGAGCTTACGAGCAGTACTTC. It specifies CASSINRAYEQYF. J is TRBJ2-7 and V is TRBV5-1, with D unresolved. CDR1 and CDR2 (germline): SGHRS, YFSETQ. V lost 4 bases and J 4 bases, leaving 12 bases between the germline ends. The CDR3 sequence is 13 residues long.

The J gene is TRBJ2-7, the V gene TRBV9, with D maybe TRBD1 (5 bases). The CDR3 is made up of 13 amino acids. V shed 3 bases and J shed 5 bases, with 12 bases lying between them. Germline CDR1 SGDLS, CDR2 YYNGEE. CDR3 residues: CASSADFRDEQYF. The DNA of the CDR3 is TGTGCCAGCAGCGCCGATTTCAGGGACGAGCAGTACTTC.

The chain joins TRBV7-6 to TRBJ2-1; D remains unclear. This CDR3 spans 13 amino acids. Germline CDR1 reads SGHVS; CDR2 reads FNYEAQ. The ends were cut back, 2 bases at V and 6 bases at J, with 8 bases in the middle. The CDR3 nucleotides are TGTGCCAGCAGCTTACCAGCGAGCAATGAGCAGTTCTTC. Protein: CASSLPASNEQFF.

The genes are TRBV27 and TRBJ2-3; 7 nucleotides line up with TRBD1. This CDR3 is 16 amino acids long. The V gene's germline CDR1 is MNHEY and CDR2 SMNVEV (reference sequence). The V and J ends lost 5 bases and 3 bases, in that order; junction bases with no gene match: 11. The CDR3 protein is CASSRISAGGTDTQYF. For the CDR3, the DNA is TGTGCCAGCAGTCGAATTTCGGCAGGGGGAACAGATACGCAGTATTTT.

The V call is TRBV9, the J call TRBJ2-3; TRBD2 aligns across 14 bases. V gave up 4 bases and J gave up 5 bases; unmatched junction bases: 6. Germline-derived CDR1 and CDR2 are SGDLS and YYNGEE. The CDR3 covers 16 residues. The CDR3, as DNA: TGTGCCAGCAGCAGGGGACTAGCGGGGGCCGAAGATACGCAGTATTTT. This gives the protein CASSRGLAGAEDTQYF.

The V call is TRBV5-1, the J call TRBJ1-1, with 11 bases matching TRBD1. The CDR3 length is 15 residues. CDR1 and CDR2 (germline): SGHRS, YFSETQ. V lost 4 bases, J lost 6 bases, and 8 bases stayed unmatched. Here the CDR3 reads CASSQRTGGGSEAFF. The DNA for the CDR3 is TGCGCCAGCAGCCAAAGGACAGGGGGCGGCTCTGAAGCTTTCTTT.

V gene TRBV5-6 combines with J gene TRBJ1-5; 11 bases agree with TRBD1. V lost 2 bases to trimming and J lost 6 bases; unmatched junction nucleotides: 10. This CDR3 is built from 17 residues. Germline-derived CDR1 and CDR2 are SGHDT and YYEEEE. The CDR3 nucleotides are TGTGCCAGCAGCTTCTGGACAGGGGGCCGAGCTCGTCAGCCCCAGCATTTT. It specifies CASSFWTGGRARQPQHF.

This chain links TRBV5-1 with TRBJ2-7; 8 bases map to TRBD1. J gave up 5 bases and V 1 base, and 11 bases lay outside the gene matches. The CDR3 sequence is 16 residues long. CDR1 and CDR2 from the germline V gene are SGHRS and YFSETQ. The CDR3 loop is CASSLNPTGGKDEQYF. The CDR3 nucleotides are TGCGCCAGCAGCTTGAATCCCACAGGGGGGAAGGACGAGCAGTACTTC.

This chain connects TRBV27 to TRBJ2-5; 8 nucleotides line up with TRBD1. J lost 5 bases, V lost 5 bases, and 10 bases had no gene match. Looked up from germline, CDR1 is MNHEY and CDR2 is SMNVEV (reference sequence). The length of the CDR3 is 15 residues. The CDR3 DNA reads TGTGCCAGCAGTATAGGACAGGGCAGTTGGGAGACCCAGTACTTC. Encoded protein: CASSIGQGSWETQYF.

This rearrangement joins TRBV2 to TRBJ2-7; D is perhaps TRBD2 (6 bases). This CDR3 contains 13 residues. V dropped 4 bases and J dropped 0 bases, with 7 bases sitting between them. From germline, CDR1 is SNHLY and CDR2 FYNNEI. The CDR3 nucleotides read TGTGCCAGCAGTGGGGACTTCTCCTACGAGCAGTACTTC. This sequence encodes CASSGDFSYEQYF.

This sequence joins TRBV5-1 and TRBJ2-7; a weak D match, TRBD1 (6 bases). The CDR3 is made up of 15 amino acids. The V gene lost 4 bases and the J gene lost 1 base, with 15 bases spanning the gap. The V gene's germline CDR1 is SGHRS and CDR2 YFSETQ. The DNA for the CDR3 is TGCGCCAGCAGCCAGAGAGGCAGGGGATCCTACGAGCAGTACTTC. Translating it yields CASSQRGRGSYEQYF.

The chain has TRBV15 and TRBJ2-3; D remains unclear. From germline, CDR1 is LNHNV and CDR2 YYDKDF (reference sequence). Trimming removed 0 bases at V and 1 base at J, with 5 bases between. The CDR3 length is 14 residues. CDR3 region: CATSRDSGTDTQYF. As DNA, the CDR3 is TGTGCCACCAGCAGAGATTCTGGCACAGATACGCAGTATTTT.

The V and J genes are TRBV10-1 and TRBJ2-1; unclear D gene. Per germline, CDR1 WNHNN and CDR2 SYGVQD (reference sequence). Trimming pared 2 bases from V and 9 bases from J, leaving 17 bases between. The CDR3 runs to 15 residues. The CDR3 coding sequence is TGCGCCAGCAGTGAGAGCGTCACAAGGTCCCTTGAGCAGTTCTTC. Translating gives CASSESVTRSLEQFF.

The chain recombines TRBV9 with TRBJ1-2; TRBD1 matches 11 bases. This CDR3 has 16 residues. Germline values: CDR1 SGDLS, CDR2 YYNGEE. V gave up 0 bases and J gave up 8 bases; unmatched junction bases: 9. CDR3 loop: CASSVVSGTGGEGYTF. In nucleotides, the CDR3 is TGTGCCAGCAGCGTAGTGAGTGGGACAGGGGGGGAAGGCTACACCTTC.

This sequence joins TRBV5-1 and TRBJ1-2; D possibly corresponds to TRBD1 (5 bases). The CDR3 covers 15 residues. Between the trimmed V and J ends, which lost 0 bases and 0 bases, there was a span of 9 bases. Per the germline V gene, CDR1 is SGHRS and CDR2 is YFSETQ. This chain's CDR3 is CASSLGTTANYGYTF. The CDR3 nucleotides are TGCGCCAGCAGCTTGGGGACGACAGCTAACTATGGCTACACCTTC.

This chain connects TRBV6-5 to TRBJ2-2; TRBD2 agrees at 10 bases. There are 16 residues in the CDR3. Germline loops: CDR1 MNHEY, CDR2 SVGAGI. With V trimmed by 4 bases and J by 1 base, 3 bases remained unmatched. CDR3 DNA: TGTGCCAGCAGTTCGGGACTAGCGAGGAACACCGGGGAGCTGTTTTTT. This gives the protein CASSSGLARNTGELFF.

The chain employs TRBV27 and TRBJ2-3; the D is unclear. CDR1 and CDR2 from the germline V gene are MNHEY and SMNVEV (reference sequence). Trimming stripped 0 bases from V and 0 bases from J, with 7 bases between. CDR3 length: 15 residues. The DNA of the CDR3 is TGTGCCAGCAGTTTATCGTTTCCTAGCACAGATACGCAGTATTTT. It is translated as CASSLSFPSTDTQYF.

In DNA, the CDR3 is TGTGCCAGCAGCTTTGACTATCAAAGCGGGGAGCTGTTTTTT. Protein product: CASSFDYQSGELFF. The rearrangement uses TRBV7-9 and TRBJ2-2; D might be TRBD2 (5 bases). The CDR3 covers 14 residues. Germline CDR1 and CDR2: SEHNR and FQNEAQ (reference sequence). Trimming took 3 bases from V and 7 from J, leaving 12 bases between them.

CDR3 DNA: TGTGCCAGCAGTTTCAAAAACGGGGTTGAGCAGTTCTTC. Amino acid sequence: CASSFKNGVEQFF. V is TRBV28 and J is TRBJ2-1; perhaps TRBD2 as D (5 bases). This CDR3 is 13 amino acids long. Per the germline V gene, CDR1 is MDHEN and CDR2 is SYDVKM. V lost 3 bases and J lost 9, with 12 bases in between.

CDR3 nucleotides: TGTGCCAGCAGCCCCAGGGCGGTCACCGGGGAGCTGTTTTTT. This gives the protein CASSPRAVTGELFF. V usage is TRBV7-2 and J usage is TRBJ2-2; a weak D match, TRBD1 (5 bases). This CDR3 has 14 amino acids. V shed 5 bases and J shed 4 bases, with 11 bases lying between them. Germline V CDR1 and CDR2: SGHTA, FQGNSA.

V and J are TRBV7-8 and TRBJ1-5, with D unresolved. CDR3 length: 14 residues. Germline loops: CDR1 SGHVS, CDR2 FQNEAQ. V was shortened by 5 bases and J by 5 bases, with 13 bases between the two germline ends. The CDR3 nucleotides read TGTGCCAGCAGCCTACTTAGGGAGGATCAGCCCCAGCATTTT. Its translation is CASSLLREDQPQHF. Filled out from reference TRBV7-8 and TRBJ1-5, the complete variable domain reads GAGVSQSPRYKVAKRGQDVALRCDPISGHVSLFWYQQALGQGPEFLTYFQNEAQLDKSGLPSDRFFAERPEGSVSTLKIQRTQQEDSAVYLCASSLLREDQPQHFGDGTRLSIL.

The rearrangement uses TRBV28 and TRBJ1-4; D is uncertain. The CDR3 has 15 residues. Germline lookup yields CDR1 MDHEN and CDR2 SYDVKM. V lost 6 bases to trimming and J lost 0 bases, with 11 bases between them. CDR3 region: CASRLHGATNEKLFF. DNA for the CDR3: TGTGCCAGCAGGCTGCACGGTGCAACTAATGAAAAACTGTTTTTT.

This chain uses TRBV7-9 with TRBJ2-3; 12 bases line up with TRBD2. The CDR3 consists of 17 residues. The V segment lost 4 bases and the J segment 6 bases; nucleotides outside the gene matches: 11. In germline, CDR1 is SEHNR, CDR2 FQNEAQ (reference sequence). CDR3 loop: CASSSRTSGNARDTQYF. CDR3 bases: TGTGCCAGCAGCTCGCGGACTAGCGGGAATGCTCGCGATACGCAGTATTTT.

The chain combines TRBV7-9 with TRBJ2-1; perhaps TRBD2 as D (5 bases). This CDR3 has 16 amino acids. Germline V CDR1 and CDR2: SEHNR, FQNEAQ (reference sequence). Trimming pared 4 bases from V and 8 bases from J, leaving 21 bases between. CDR3 residues: CASSSPRTPHRHEQFF. The DNA for the CDR3 is TGTGCCAGCAGCTCCCCCCGGACTCCTCATAGGCATGAGCAGTTCTTC.

The chain couples TRBV5-1 to TRBJ1-1; weak D call: TRBD1 (6 bases). The CDR3 has 15 amino acids. Trimming removed 0 bases from V and 6 bases from J, with 15 bases in between. Germline assignment: CDR1 SGHRS and CDR2 YFSETQ. The CDR3 sequence is CASSLGDYREAEAFF. CDR3 coding DNA: TGCGCCAGCAGCTTGGGGGACTACAGGGAGGCTGAAGCTTTCTTT.